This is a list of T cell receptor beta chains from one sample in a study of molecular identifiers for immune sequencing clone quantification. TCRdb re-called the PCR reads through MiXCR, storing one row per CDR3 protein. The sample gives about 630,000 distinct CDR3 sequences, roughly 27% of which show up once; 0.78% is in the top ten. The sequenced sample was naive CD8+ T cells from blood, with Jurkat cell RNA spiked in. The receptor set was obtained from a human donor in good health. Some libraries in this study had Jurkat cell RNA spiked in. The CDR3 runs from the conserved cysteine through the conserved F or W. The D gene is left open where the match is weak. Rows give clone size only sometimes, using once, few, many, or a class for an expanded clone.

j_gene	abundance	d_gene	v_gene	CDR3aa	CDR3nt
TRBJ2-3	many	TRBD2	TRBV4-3	CASSQDIAGLTDTQYF	TGCGCCAGCAGCCAAGATATAGCGGGGTTGACAGATACGCAGTATTTT
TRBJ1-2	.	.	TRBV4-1	CASSQERRMDITNYGYTF	TGCGCCAGCAGCCAAGAACGAAGAATGGACATAACTAACTATGGCTACACCTTC
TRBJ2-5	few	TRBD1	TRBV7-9	CASTSRDSQETQYF	TGTGCCAGCACCTCTAGGGACAGCCAAGAGACCCAGTACTTC
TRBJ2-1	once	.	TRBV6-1	CASRGSISRHYEQFF	TGTGCCAGCAGAGGGTCTATCAGTAGACACTACGAGCAGTTCTTC
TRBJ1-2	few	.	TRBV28	CASSLSGETDYGYTF	TGTGCCAGCAGTTTATCAGGAGAGACAGACTATGGCTACACCTTC
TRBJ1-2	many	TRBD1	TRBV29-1	CSAKEGQTNYGYTF	TGCAGCGCAAAGGAGGGACAGACTAACTATGGCTACACCTTC
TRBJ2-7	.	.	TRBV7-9	CASSLAPQGSPIFEQYF	TGTGCCAGCAGCTTAGCCCCCCAGGGGAGCCCTATCTTCGAGCAGTACTTC
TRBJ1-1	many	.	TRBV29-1	CSVPEAFF	TGCAGCGTCCCTGAAGCTTTCTTT
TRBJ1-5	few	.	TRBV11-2	CASSPSPGNSNQPQHF	TGTGCCAGCAGCCCCAGCCCCGGGAATAGCAATCAGCCCCAGCATTTT
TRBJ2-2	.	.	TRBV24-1	CATSAWPGENTGELFF	TGTGCCACCAGCGCATGGCCGGGTGAAAACACCGGGGAGCTGTTTTTT
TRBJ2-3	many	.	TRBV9	CASSGLSGGAYPTDTQYF	TGTGCCAGCAGCGGATTAAGCGGAGGGGCTTACCCCACAGATACGCAGTATTTT
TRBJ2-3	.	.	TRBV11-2	CASSSHTLPGADTPYF	TGTGCCAGCAGCTCCCATACCCTGCCCGGGGCAGATACGCCGTATTTT
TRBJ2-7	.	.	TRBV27	CASSLYWTGDPERTSSNEQYF	TGTGCCAGCAGTTTATACTGGACAGGGGACCCTGAAAGGACTAGCTCCAACGAGCAGTACTTC
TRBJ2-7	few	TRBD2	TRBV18	CASSQGLAGGPLYEQYF	TGTGCCAGCTCCCAAGGACTAGCGGGAGGGCCGTTATATGAGCAGTACTTC
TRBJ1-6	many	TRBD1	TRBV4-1	CASSQETGNSPLHF	TGCGCCAGCAGCCAAGAGACAGGGAATTCACCCCTCCACTTT
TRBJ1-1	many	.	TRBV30	CAWSHSFNTEAFF	TGTGCCTGGAGTCATAGTTTTAACACTGAAGCTTTCTTT
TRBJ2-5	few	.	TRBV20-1	CSARRQLGGETQYF	TGCAGTGCTAGAAGACAGTTAGGGGGGGAGACCCAGTACTTC
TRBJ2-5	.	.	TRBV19	CASSPQTVYETQCF	TGTGCCAGTAGTCCGCAGACAGTTTATGAGACCCAGTGCTTC
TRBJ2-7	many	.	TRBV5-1	CASSLEPPVAGVYEQYF	TGCGCCAGCAGCTTGGAACCTCCCGTGGCAGGTGTTTACGAGCAGTACTTC
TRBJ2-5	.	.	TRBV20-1	CSVDGAETSLETQYF	TGCAGTGTCGACGGGGCGGAGACAAGTTTGGAGACCCAGTACTTC
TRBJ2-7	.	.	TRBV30	CAWSWMGGHAQYF	TGTGCCTGGAGTTGGATGGGGGGCCACGCGCAGTACTTC
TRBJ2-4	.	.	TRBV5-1	CASSSLQGGAADVQYF	TGCGCCAGCAGCTCGCTACAGGGGGGGGCTGCGGACGTTCAGTACTTC
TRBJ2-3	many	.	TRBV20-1	CSAPGSTDTQYF	TGCAGTGCCCCAGGGAGCACAGATACGCAGTATTTT
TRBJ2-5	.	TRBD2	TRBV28	CASRGGIQETQYF	TGTGCCAGCAGGGGGGGGATCCAAGAGACCCAGTACTTC
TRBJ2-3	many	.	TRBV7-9	CASSSTGDTQYF	TGTGCCAGCAGCTCCACAGGGGATACGCAGTATTTT